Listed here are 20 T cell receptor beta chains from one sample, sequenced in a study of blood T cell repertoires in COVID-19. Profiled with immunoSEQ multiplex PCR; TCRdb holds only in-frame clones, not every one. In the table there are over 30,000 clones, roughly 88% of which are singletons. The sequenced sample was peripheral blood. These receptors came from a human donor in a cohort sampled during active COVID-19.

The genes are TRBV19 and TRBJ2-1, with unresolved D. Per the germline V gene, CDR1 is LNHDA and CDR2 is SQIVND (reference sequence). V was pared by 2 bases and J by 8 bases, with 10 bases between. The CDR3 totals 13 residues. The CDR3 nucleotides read TGTGCCAGTAGTATATCTTTTATGTATGAGCAGTTCTTC. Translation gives CASSISFMYEQFF.

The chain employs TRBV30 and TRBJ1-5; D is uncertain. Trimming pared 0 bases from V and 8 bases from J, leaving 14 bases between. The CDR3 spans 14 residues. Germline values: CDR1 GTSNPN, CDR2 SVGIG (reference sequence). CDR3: CAWSVRRGSKPQHF. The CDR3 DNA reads TGTGCCTGGAGTGTACGTCGGGGTTCTAAGCCCCAGCATTTT.

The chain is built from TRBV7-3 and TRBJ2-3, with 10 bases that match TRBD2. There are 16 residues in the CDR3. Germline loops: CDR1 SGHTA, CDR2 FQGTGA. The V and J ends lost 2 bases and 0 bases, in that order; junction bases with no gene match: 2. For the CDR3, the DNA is TGTGCCAGCAGCTTATTGGGACTAGCGAGCACAGATACGCAGTATTTT. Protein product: CASSLLGLASTDTQYF. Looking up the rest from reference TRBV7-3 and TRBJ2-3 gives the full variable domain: GAGVSQTPSNKVTEKGKYVELRCDPISGHTALYWYRQSLGQGPEFLIYFQGTGAADDSGLPNDRFFAVRPEGSVSTLKIQRTERGDSAVYLCASSLLGLASTDTQYFGPGTRLTVL.

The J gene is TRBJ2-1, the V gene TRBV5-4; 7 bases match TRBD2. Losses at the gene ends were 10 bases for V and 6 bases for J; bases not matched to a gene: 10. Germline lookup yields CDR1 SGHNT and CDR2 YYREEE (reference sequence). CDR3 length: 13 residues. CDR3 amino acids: CAYGGTNTNEQFF. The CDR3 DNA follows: TGTGCCTACGGCGGGACTAATACCAATGAGCAGTTCTTC.

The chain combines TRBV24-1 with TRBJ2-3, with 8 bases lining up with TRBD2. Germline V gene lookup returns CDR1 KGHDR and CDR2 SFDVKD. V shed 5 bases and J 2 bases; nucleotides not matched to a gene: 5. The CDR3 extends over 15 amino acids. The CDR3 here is CATSGGGLVTDTQYF. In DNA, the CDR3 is TGTGCCACCAGTGGCGGGGGACTAGTCACAGATACGCAGTATTTT.

CDR3 sequence: CASTFARVDGYTF. CDR3 DNA: TGTGCCAGCACATTCGCCAGGGTAGATGGCTACACCTTC. The chain uses TRBV2 and TRBJ1-2; D possibly corresponds to TRBD1 (5 bases). CDR1 and CDR2 (germline): SNHLY, FYNNEI. V was trimmed by 7 bases and J by 6 bases, leaving 15 bases between them. The CDR3 is 13 amino acids.

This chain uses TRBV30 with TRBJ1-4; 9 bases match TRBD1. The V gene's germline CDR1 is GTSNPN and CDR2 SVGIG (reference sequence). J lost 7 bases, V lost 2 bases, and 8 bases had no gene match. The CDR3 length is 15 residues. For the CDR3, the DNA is TGTGCCTGGAGTCCTGGACAGGGGACGGGTGAAAAACTGTTTTTT. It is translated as CAWSPGQGTGEKLFF.

CDR3 protein: CASSARLAGGKDTQYF. The DNA for the CDR3 is TGTGCCAGCAGCGCTCGACTAGCGGGGGGGAAAGATACGCAGTATTTT. The rearrangement uses TRBV9 and TRBJ2-3, with 14 bases identical to TRBD2. There are 16 residues in the CDR3. J lost 5 bases, V lost 3 bases, and 5 bases had no gene match. Germline lookup yields CDR1 SGDLS and CDR2 YYNGEE.

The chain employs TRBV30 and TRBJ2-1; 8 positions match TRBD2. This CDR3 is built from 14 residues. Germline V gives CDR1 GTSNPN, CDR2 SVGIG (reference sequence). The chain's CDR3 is CATRLAGSLNEQFF. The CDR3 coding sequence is TGTGCAACTAGGCTAGCGGGCTCCCTGAATGAGCAGTTCTTC.

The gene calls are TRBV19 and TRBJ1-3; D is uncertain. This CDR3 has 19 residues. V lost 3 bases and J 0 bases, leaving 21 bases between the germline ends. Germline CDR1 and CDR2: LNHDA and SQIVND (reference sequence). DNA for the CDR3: TGTGCCAGTAGTATCCCAACAGTGGAAACGGATGACTCTGGAAACACCATATATTTT. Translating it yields CASSIPTVETDDSGNTIYF. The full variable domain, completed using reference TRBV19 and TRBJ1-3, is DGGITQSPKYLFRKEGQNVTLSCEQNLNHDAMYWYRQDPGQGLRLIYYSQIVNDFQKGDIAEGYSVSREKKESFPLTVTSAQKNPTAFYLCASSIPTVETDDSGNTIYFGEGSWLTVV.

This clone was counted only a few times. DNA of the CDR3: TGTGCCAGCAGTTCGGCCTTCGGACAGATTAGGATAAATAGCAATCAGCCCCAGCATTTT. This codes for CASSSAFGQIRINSNQPQHF. The rearrangement joins TRBV28 to TRBJ1-5; D is perhaps TRBD1 (6 bases). V dropped 4 bases and J dropped 0 bases, with 25 bases sitting between them. This CDR3 has 20 residues. Germline-derived CDR1 and CDR2 are MDHEN and SYDVKM.

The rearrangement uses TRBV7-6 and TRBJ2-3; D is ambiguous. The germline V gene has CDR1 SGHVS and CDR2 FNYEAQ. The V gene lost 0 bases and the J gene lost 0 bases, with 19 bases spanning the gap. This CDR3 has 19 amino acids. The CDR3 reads CASSLAPLPMQRSTDTQYF. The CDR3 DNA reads TGTGCCAGCAGCTTAGCGCCCCTTCCTATGCAGAGGAGCACAGATACGCAGTATTTT.

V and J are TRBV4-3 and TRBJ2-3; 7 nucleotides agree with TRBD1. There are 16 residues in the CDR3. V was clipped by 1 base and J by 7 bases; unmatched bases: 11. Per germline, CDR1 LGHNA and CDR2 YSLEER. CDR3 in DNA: TGCGCCAGCAGCCAAGTCTGGGGACAGACTGTGAATACGCAGTATTTT. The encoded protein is CASSQVWGQTVNTQYF.

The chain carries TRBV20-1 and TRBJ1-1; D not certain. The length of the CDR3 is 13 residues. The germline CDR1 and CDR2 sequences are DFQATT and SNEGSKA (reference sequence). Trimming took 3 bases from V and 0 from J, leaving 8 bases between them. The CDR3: CSASGSLNTEAFF. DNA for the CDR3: TGCAGTGCTAGTGGCAGTTTGAACACTGAAGCTTTCTTT.

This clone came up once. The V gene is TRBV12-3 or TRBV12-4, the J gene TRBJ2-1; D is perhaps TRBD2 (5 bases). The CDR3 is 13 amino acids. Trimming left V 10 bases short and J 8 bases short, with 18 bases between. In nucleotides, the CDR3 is TGTGCCATCGAAAACTCCGGGAACCATGAGCAGTTCTTC. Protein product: CAIENSGNHEQFF.

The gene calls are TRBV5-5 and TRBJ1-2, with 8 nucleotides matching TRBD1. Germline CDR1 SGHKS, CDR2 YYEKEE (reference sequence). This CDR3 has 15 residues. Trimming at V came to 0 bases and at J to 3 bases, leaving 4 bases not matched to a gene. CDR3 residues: CASSLVAGGDYGYTF. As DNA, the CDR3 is TGTGCCAGCAGCTTGGTTGCAGGGGGCGACTATGGCTACACCTTC.

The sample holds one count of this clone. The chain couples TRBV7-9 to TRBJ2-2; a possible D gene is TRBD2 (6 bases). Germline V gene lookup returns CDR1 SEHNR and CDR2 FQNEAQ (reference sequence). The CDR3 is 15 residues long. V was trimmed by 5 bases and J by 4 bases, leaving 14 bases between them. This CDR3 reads CASSPAAGSTGELFF. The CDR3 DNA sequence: TGTGCCAGCAGCCCAGCGGCGGGGAGCACCGGGGAGCTGTTTTTT.

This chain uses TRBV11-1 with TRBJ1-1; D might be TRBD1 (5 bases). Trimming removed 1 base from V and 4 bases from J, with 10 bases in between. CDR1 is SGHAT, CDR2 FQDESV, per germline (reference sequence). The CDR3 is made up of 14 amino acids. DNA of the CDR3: TGTGCCAGCAGCTTAGATCGGGGGAGCACTGAAGCTTTCTTT. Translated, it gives CASSLDRGSTEAFF.

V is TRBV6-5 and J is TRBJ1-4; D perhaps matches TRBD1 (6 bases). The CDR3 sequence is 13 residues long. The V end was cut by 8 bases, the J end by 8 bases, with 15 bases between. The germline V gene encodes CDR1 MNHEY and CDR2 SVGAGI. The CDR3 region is CASLWGGNEKLFF. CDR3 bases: TGTGCCAGCCTATGGGGGGGCAACGAAAAACTGTTTTTT.

CDR3 residues: CASSQSGTTYYNEQFF. The CDR3 region has the DNA TGCGCCAGCAGCCAATCCGGGACTACCTATTACAATGAGCAGTTCTTC. The rearrangement joins TRBV4-3 to TRBJ2-1, with TRBD2 matching over 7 bases. The ends lost 2 bases at V and 4 bases at J; junction bases unmatched: 8. There are 16 residues in the CDR3. CDR1 and CDR2 (germline): LGHNA, YSLEER.